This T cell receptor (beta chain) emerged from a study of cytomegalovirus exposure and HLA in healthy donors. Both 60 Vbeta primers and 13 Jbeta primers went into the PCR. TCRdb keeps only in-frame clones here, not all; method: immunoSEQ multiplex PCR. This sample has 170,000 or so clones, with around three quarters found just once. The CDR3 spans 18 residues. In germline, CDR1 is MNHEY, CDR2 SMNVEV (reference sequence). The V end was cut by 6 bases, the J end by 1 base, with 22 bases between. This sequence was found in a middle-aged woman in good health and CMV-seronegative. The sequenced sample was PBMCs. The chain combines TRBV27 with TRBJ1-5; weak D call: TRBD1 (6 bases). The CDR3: CASSPSTGIPSSNQPQHF. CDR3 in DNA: TGTGCCAGCAGCCCATCCACAGGGATCCCTTCAAGCAATCAGCCCCAGCATTTT.